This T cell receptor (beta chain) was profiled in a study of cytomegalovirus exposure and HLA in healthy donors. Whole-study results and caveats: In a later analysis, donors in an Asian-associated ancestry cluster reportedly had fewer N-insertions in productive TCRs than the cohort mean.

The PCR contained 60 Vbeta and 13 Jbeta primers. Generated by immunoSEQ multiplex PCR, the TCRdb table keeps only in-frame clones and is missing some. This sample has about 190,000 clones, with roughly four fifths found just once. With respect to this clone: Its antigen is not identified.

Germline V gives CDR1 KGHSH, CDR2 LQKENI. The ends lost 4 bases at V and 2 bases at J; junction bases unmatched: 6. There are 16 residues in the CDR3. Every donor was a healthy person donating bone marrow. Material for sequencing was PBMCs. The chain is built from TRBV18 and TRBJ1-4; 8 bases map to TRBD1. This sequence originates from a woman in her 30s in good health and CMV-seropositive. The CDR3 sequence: CASSQSRTGTNEKLFF. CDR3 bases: TGTGCCAGCTCACAGAGCAGGACAGGGACTAATGAAAAACTGTTTTTT.